The 27 T cell receptor beta chains listed next were all sequenced from one sample in a study of blood T cell repertoires in COVID-19. Sequencing was performed with immunoSEQ multiplex PCR; in TCRdb, only in-frame clones are kept and a portion is missing. The table has 200,000 to 250,000 clones, approximately 85% seen once. Sequencing was carried out using peripheral blood. The receptors here all came from a woman in her 70s with COVID-19, enrolled during active disease.

The chain employs TRBV9 and TRBJ2-2; D is unresolved. Germline loops: CDR1 SGDLS, CDR2 YYNGEE. CDR3 length: 12 residues. V lost 2 bases, J lost 7 bases, and 6 bases lay in between. The CDR3 sequence: CASSVAIGELFF. CDR3 DNA sequence: TGTGCCAGCAGCGTCGCGATCGGGGAGCTGTTTTTT. The complete variable domain, with remaining parts taken from reference TRBV9 and TRBJ2-2, reads DSGVTQTPKHLITATGQRVTLRCSPRSGDLSVYWYQQSLDQGLQFLIQYYNGEERAKGNILERFSAQQFPDLHSELNLSSLELGDSALYFCASSVAIGELFFGEGSRLTVL.

The genes are TRBV19 and TRBJ1-1; 7 positions agree with TRBD1. The ends lost 5 bases at V and 12 bases at J; junction bases unmatched: 9. The germline V gene encodes CDR1 LNHDA and CDR2 SQIVND (reference sequence). CDR3 length equals 12 residues. This chain's CDR3 is CASSALQGLSFF. The CDR3 region has the DNA TGTGCCAGTAGTGCGTTACAGGGGCTTTCTTTCTTT. Combining the CDR3 with reference TRBV19 and TRBJ1-1 gives the whole variable domain DGGITQSPKYLFRKEGQNVTLSCEQNLNHDAMYWYRQDPGQGLRLIYYSQIVNDFQKGDIAEGYSVSREKKESFPLTVTSAQKNPTAFYLCASSALQGLSFFGQGTRLTVV.

V gene TRBV19 combines with J gene TRBJ2-5, with D possibly matching TRBD2 (5 bases). V lost 0 bases and J lost 0, with 8 bases in between. The CDR3 extends over 15 amino acids. CDR1 and CDR2 (germline): LNHDA, SQIVND (reference sequence). The CDR3 DNA reads as TGTGCCAGTAGTATAGAGGGAGCGCACCAAGAGACCCAGTACTTC. Its translation: CASSIEGAHQETQYF.

DNA of the CDR3: TGTGCCAGCTCACCGGACAGGGGGCAAGCTAGCAATCAGCCCCAGCATTTT. Protein: CASSPDRGQASNQPQHF. The chain uses TRBV18 and TRBJ1-5; 11 bases match TRBD1. Germline CDR1 KGHSH, CDR2 LQKENI. The CDR3 consists of 17 residues. Trimming at V came to 3 bases and at J to 0 bases, leaving 4 bases not matched to a gene.

V usage is TRBV4-1 and J usage is TRBJ2-7, with 8 bases aligning to TRBD1. This CDR3 has 17 residues. Per germline, CDR1 MGHRA and CDR2 YSYEKL. V trimming: 3 bases; J trimming: 1 base; junction bases outside the gene matches: 11. The CDR3 region is CASSHLRGQGPSYEQYF. CDR3 DNA: TGCGCCAGCAGCCACCTCAGGGGGCAGGGGCCATCCTACGAGCAGTACTTC.

DNA of the CDR3: TGTGCCACCAGTGACCCCTCACGGACAGGCCAAGAGACCCAGTACTTC. Protein product: CATSDPSRTGQETQYF. The chain couples TRBV24-1 to TRBJ2-5; 7 bases align to TRBD1. Germline CDR1 is KGHDR and CDR2 is SFDVKD. The V segment lost 4 bases and the J segment 1 base; nucleotides outside the gene matches: 8. The CDR3 is 16 residues long.

This rearrangement joins TRBV5-1 to TRBJ1-1; D uncertain. CDR3 length: 12 amino acids. Per the germline V gene, CDR1 is SGHRS and CDR2 is YFSETQ. Between the trimmed V and J ends, which lost 5 bases and 0 bases, there was a span of 5 bases. Here the CDR3 reads CASRRVNTEAFF. In DNA form, the CDR3 reads TGCGCCAGCAGGCGGGTGAACACTGAAGCTTTCTTT.

The V and J genes are TRBV6-5 and TRBJ1-2; 7 bases align to TRBD1. There are 14 residues in the CDR3. Per the germline V gene, CDR1 is MNHEY and CDR2 is SVGAGI. Trimming removed 6 bases from V and 8 bases from J; junction bases left unmatched: 12. CDR3 coding DNA: TGTGCCAGCAGCTTTGGACAGGCCACGCGGGGCTACACCTTC. The encoded protein is CASSFGQATRGYTF.

The J gene is TRBJ1-2, the V gene TRBV5-1; tentatively, D is TRBD1 (5 bases). The germline V gene has CDR1 SGHRS and CDR2 YFSETQ. V gave up 2 bases and J gave up 14 bases, with 22 bases separating them. This CDR3 comprises 14 residues. CDR3 nucleotide sequence: TGCGCCAGCAGCTTCGGGCAGGGCCTTATGGCTAGAACCTTC. Its protein product is CASSFGQGLMARTF.

This chain connects TRBV5-1 to TRBJ2-5; 12 bases line up with TRBD2. J lost 0 bases, V lost 4 bases, and 10 bases had no gene match. The germline V gene encodes CDR1 SGHRS and CDR2 YFSETQ. This CDR3 spans 18 amino acids. The CDR3 region has the DNA TGCGCCAGCAGCCCTTTACGACTAGCGGGAGTTTACCAAGAGACCCAGTACTTC. Translated: CASSPLRLAGVYQETQYF. The full variable domain, completed using reference TRBV5-1 and TRBJ2-5, is KAGVTQTPRYLIKTRGQQVTLSCSPISGHRSVSWYQQTPGQGLQFLFEYFSETQRNKGNFPGRFSGRQFSNSRSEMNVSTLELGDSALYLCASSPLRLAGVYQETQYFGPGTRLLVL.

The chain employs TRBV4-2 and TRBJ2-6; 10 bases are shared with TRBD1. V was pared by 1 base and J by 1 base, with 4 bases of the junction left unmatched. In germline, CDR1 is LGHNA, CDR2 YNFKEQ. The CDR3 is made up of 18 amino acids. CDR3 region: CASSQARQGASGANVLTF. DNA of the CDR3: TGTGCCAGCAGCCAAGCGCGACAGGGGGCTTCTGGGGCCAACGTCCTGACTTTC.

The V gene is TRBV19, the J gene TRBJ2-1; TRBD2 agrees at 9 bases. V gave up 4 bases and J gave up 4 bases; unmatched junction bases: 8. This CDR3 spans 16 amino acids. Germline CDR1 reads LNHDA; CDR2 reads SQIVND (reference sequence). CDR3 region: CASSTLLAGLYNEQFF. The CDR3 DNA reads TGTGCCAGTAGTACCCTACTAGCGGGCCTATACAATGAGCAGTTCTTC.

A few counts support this clone. J is TRBJ1-1 and V is TRBV29-1; the D gene is possibly TRBD1 (6 bases). This CDR3 contains 14 residues. The V and J ends lost 1 base and 4 bases respectively, with 13 bases between them. The germline gives CDR1 SQVTM, CDR2 ANQGSEA. DNA of the CDR3: TGCAGCGTTGAAGGGACAGAAAGGGGCACTGAAGCTTTCTTT. Its protein product is CSVEGTERGTEAFF.

A few counts support this clone. The chain recombines TRBV25-1 with TRBJ2-7; D ambiguous. Trimming took 4 bases from V and 6 from J, leaving 16 bases between them. Germline values: CDR1 MGHDK, CDR2 SYGVNS. This CDR3 contains 14 residues. CDR3 sequence reads: CASSVAIATGEQYF. The CDR3 region has the DNA TGTGCCAGCAGTGTAGCCATAGCCACGGGCGAGCAGTACTTC.

In its sample, this clone was seen a few times. The genes are TRBV9 and TRBJ2-1; no clear D. This CDR3 is built from 16 residues. Germline values: CDR1 SGDLS, CDR2 YYNGEE. Trimming removed 4 bases from V and 3 bases from J, with 17 bases in between. The CDR3 DNA sequence: TGTGCCAGCAGCTCCGGTTCTAGGCCGGTCTACAATGAGCAGTTCTTC. The encoded protein is CASSSGSRPVYNEQFF.

The chain joins TRBV6-1 to TRBJ1-4, with D tentatively TRBD1 (6 bases). V shed 3 bases and J shed 2 bases, with 16 bases lying between them. This CDR3 region has 17 residues. Germline CDR1 reads MNHNS; CDR2 reads SASEGT. In DNA form, the CDR3 reads TGTGCCAGCAGTGAGACAACAGGGAGTCTGACTAATGAAAAACTGTTTTTT. Its protein product is CASSETTGSLTNEKLFF.

The chain uses TRBV3-1 (or the pseudogene TRBV3-2) and TRBJ1-2; no firm D call. V lost 4 bases, J lost 4 bases, and 10 bases lay in between. Germline V lookup: CDR1 LGHDT, CDR2 YNNKEL (reference sequence). The CDR3 runs to 13 residues. The CDR3 DNA follows: TGTGCCAGCAGCCGAGCGCGGGGCTATGGCTACACCTTC. Encoded protein: CASSRARGYGYTF.

CDR3 region: CASSFTGVIREKLFF. The CDR3 nucleotides are TGTGCCAGCAGCTTCACAGGGGTTATTCGAGAAAAACTGTTTTTT. The chain links TRBV5-5 to TRBJ1-4; 7 bases match TRBD1. CDR1 SGHKS and CDR2 YYEKEE come from the germline V gene (reference sequence). The CDR3 has 15 residues. V trimming: 2 bases; J trimming: 8 bases; junction bases outside the gene matches: 9. The variable domain in full, with the rest retrieved from reference TRBV5-5 and TRBJ1-4, is DAGVTQSPTHLIKTRGQQVTLRCSPISGHKSVSWYQQVLGQGPQFIFQYYEKEERGRGNFPDRFSARQFPNYSSELNVNALLLGDSALYLCASSFTGVIREKLFFGSGTQLSVL.

This sequence joins TRBV9 and TRBJ2-1; D perhaps matches TRBD2 (5 bases). The CDR3 runs 11 residues. V was pared by 3 bases and J by 9 bases, with 7 bases between. The germline CDR1 and CDR2 sequences are SGDLS and YYNGEE. DNA for the CDR3: TGTGCCAGCAGCGACGGAGGTGAGCAGTTCTTC. It translates to CASSDGGEQFF. Drawing the rest from reference TRBV9 and TRBJ2-1, the complete variable domain is DSGVTQTPKHLITATGQRVTLRCSPRSGDLSVYWYQQSLDQGLQFLIQYYNGEERAKGNILERFSAQQFPDLHSELNLSSLELGDSALYFCASSDGGEQFFGPGTRLTVL.

This chain links TRBV4-3 with TRBJ2-2; no firm D call. The length of the CDR3 is 14 residues. Germline assignment: CDR1 LGHNA and CDR2 YSLEER. V was cut by 2 bases and J by 4 bases, with 8 bases left in between. In DNA form, the CDR3 reads TGCGCCAGCAGCCAATCCCGCGGCACCGGGGAGCTGTTTTTT. Translation: CASSQSRGTGELFF.

The genes are TRBV3-1 (or the pseudogene TRBV3-2) and TRBJ2-1, with D perhaps TRBD1 (6 bases). Germline-derived CDR1 and CDR2 are LGHDT and YNNKEL (reference sequence). The germline V and J ends were trimmed by 4 bases and 0 bases, with 13 bases remaining between them. The CDR3 runs 16 residues. CDR3 nucleotides: TGTGCCAGCAGCCGGATTAGGGGGAGCTCCTACAATGAGCAGTTCTTC. Protein product: CASSRIRGSSYNEQFF.

The chain carries TRBV5-5 and TRBJ1-6, with D possibly being TRBD1 (6 bases). Per the germline V gene, CDR1 is SGHKS and CDR2 is YYEKEE (reference sequence). The CDR3 is 19 amino acids. V was cut by 1 base and J by 8 bases, with 25 bases left in between. The CDR3 DNA reads as TGTGCCAGCAGCTTGTGGGACCTAAGGACAGTCGGAACGTATTCACCCCTCCACTTT. Its translation: CASSLWDLRTVGTYSPLHF.

This rearrangement joins TRBV7-2 to TRBJ2-3, with D possibly being TRBD1 (6 bases). The V end lost 0 bases, the J end lost 5 bases, and 18 bases lay between the germline ends. The CDR3 spans 17 residues. Per the germline V gene, CDR1 is SGHTA and CDR2 is FQGNSA. CDR3 region: CASSLAQPGHTLDTQYF. The CDR3 DNA is TGTGCCAGCAGCTTAGCACAACCGGGACACACTTTAGATACGCAGTATTTT.

V is TRBV10-3 and J is TRBJ1-6; no reliable D call. The CDR3 spans 15 residues. CDR1 ENHRY and CDR2 SYGVKD come from the germline V gene. The V and J ends lost 4 bases and 6 bases respectively, with 13 bases between them. As DNA, the CDR3 is TGTGCCATCAGTGGGGAGGGTTTGGGTAATTCACCCCTCCACTTT. Encoded protein: CAISGEGLGNSPLHF.

This chain connects TRBV19 to TRBJ2-5; weak D call: TRBD2 (5 bases). V shed 0 bases and J shed 7 bases, with 12 bases lying between them. The CDR3 has 14 amino acids. The germline V gene encodes CDR1 LNHDA and CDR2 SQIVND (reference sequence). In nucleotides, the CDR3 is TGTGCCAGTAGTATAGAAATGGGAGCAGCGACCCAGTACTTC. It is translated as CASSIEMGAATQYF.

The genes are TRBV3-1 (or the pseudogene TRBV3-2) and TRBJ1-5; 7 bases agree with TRBD1. Germline CDR1 reads LGHDT; CDR2 reads YNNKEL (reference sequence). CDR3 length: 14 residues. Trimming cost V 1 base and J 11 bases; bases outside gene matches: 8. CDR3 in amino acids: CASSQVVGGPAQHF. The CDR3 region has the DNA TGTGCCAGCAGCCAAGTCGTAGGGGGCCCGGCCCAGCATTTT.

The chain employs TRBV6-4 and TRBJ2-3; 10 bases match TRBD2. The CDR3 is 15 residues long. V was pared by 5 bases and J by 0 bases, with 2 bases of the junction left unmatched. Germline loops: CDR1 MRHNA, CDR2 SNTAGT. CDR3 nucleotide sequence: TGTGCCAGCAGTAGCGGGGGGGCTAGCACAGATACGCAGTATTTT. Its translation is CASSSGGASTDTQYF.